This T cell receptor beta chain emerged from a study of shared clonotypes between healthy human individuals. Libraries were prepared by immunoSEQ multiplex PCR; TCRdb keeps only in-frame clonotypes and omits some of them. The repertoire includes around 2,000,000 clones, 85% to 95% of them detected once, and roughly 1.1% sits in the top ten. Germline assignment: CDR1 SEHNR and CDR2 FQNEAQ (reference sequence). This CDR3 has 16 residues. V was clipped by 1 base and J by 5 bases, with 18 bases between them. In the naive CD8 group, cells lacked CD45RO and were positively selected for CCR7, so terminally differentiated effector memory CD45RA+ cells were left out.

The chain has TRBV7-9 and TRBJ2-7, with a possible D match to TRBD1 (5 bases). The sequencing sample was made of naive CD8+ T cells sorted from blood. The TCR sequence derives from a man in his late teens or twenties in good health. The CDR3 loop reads CASSLGQGTVIDEQYF. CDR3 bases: TGTGCCAGCAGCTTAGGGCAGGGAACGGTTATCGACGAGCAGTACTTC.